This T cell receptor (beta chain) derives from a study of high-grade serous ovarian cancer treatment subgroups. Study conclusions and caveats: Same-patient tumor repertoires overlapped at roughly 0.11 to 0.79; different patients barely overlapped.

Deletions cut 5 bases from V and 3 bases from J, with 10 bases between. CDR1 is SGHTA, CDR2 FQGNSA, per germline. The CDR3 loop spans 13 amino acids. Tumor tissue was taken before any definitive surgery or chemotherapy was given. Sequenced by immunoSEQ multiplex PCR; TCRdb stores in-frame clones only, minus some. Here the sample spans about 8,500 clones, about 80% being singletons. Of note for this clone: Its antigen is currently unknown.

The specimen was tumor tissue. The rearrangement uses TRBV7-2 and TRBJ1-1; D gene ambiguous. This TCR derives from a human donor with high-grade serous ovarian cancer. The CDR3 DNA follows: TGTGCCAGCAGCGTGCGGCGGGACACTGAAGCTTTCTTT. Its protein product is CASSVRRDTEAFF.